The 24 T cell receptor beta chains listed next were all sequenced from one sample in a study of CD8+ T cells in alopecia areata. The study sorted pooled cutaneous lymph node cells by CD4, CD8alpha, NKG2D, NKG2ACE and other markers. cDNA serving as the sequencing template came from extracted, reverse transcribed RNA. TCRdb's table, derived via immunoSEQ multiplex PCR, lists solely in-frame clones and lacks some. Singletons are absent from the sample, which has about 270,000 clones. Sequenced material: CD4+ T cells sorted from a lymph node. These receptors all stem from a C3H/HeJ mouse with alopecia areata. The mouse line has the MHC haplotype H2-k.

On this clone itself: The genes are named according to mouse. The read falls 4 residues short of the CDR3 end, and the missing part is taken from the germline J gene. This chain connects TRBV31 to TRBJ1-2; D is perhaps TRBD1 (6 bases). Germline values: CDR1 GKSSPN, CDR2 SITVG. V lost 0 bases, J lost 3 bases, and 11 bases lay in between. The CDR3 is made up of 14 amino acids. CDR3 loop: CAWSLTGTDSDYTF. The CDR3 bases that were read are TGTGCCTGGAGTCTAACAGGGACGGACTCC.

For this clone: Gene names denote mouse genes. The read stops 4 residues short of the end of the CDR3; the missing end is completed from the germline J gene. The chain has TRBV14 and TRBJ2-7; 9 bases are a match to TRBD2. CDR3 size: 14 residues. In germline, CDR1 is SGHDT, CDR2 FRDEAV. CDR3 loop: CASSLNWGVDEQYF. Incomplete CDR3 DNA: TGTGCCAGCAGTTTGAACTGGGGGGTTGAT. The full variable domain, completed using reference TRBV14 and TRBJ2-7, is EAGVTQSPRYAVLQEGQAVSFWCDPISGHDTLYWYQQPRDQGPQLLVYFRDEAVIDNSQLPSDRFSAVRPKGTNSTLKIQSAKQGDTATYLCASSLNWGVDEQYFGPGTRLTVL.

As regards this clone: All gene names here are mouse names. The read ends 4 residues before the CDR3 terminus; that terminus is restored from the germline J gene. V is TRBV13-1 and J is TRBJ2-2; TRBD1 agrees at 8 bases. V lost 1 base to trimming and J lost 0 bases; unmatched junction nucleotides: 2. This CDR3 has 16 residues. CDR1 is NSHNY, CDR2 SYGAGN, per germline. The CDR3 region is CASSDNRGANTGQLYF. The sequenced part of the CDR3 DNA is TGTGCCAGCAGTGATAACAGGGGGGCAAACACCGGG.

The sample holds a few counts of this clone. Gene names are mouse gene names. The read gets to within 4 residues of the CDR3 end, and the germline J gene fills in the rest. The same CDR3 can be traced to other DNA sequences in this sample. The genes are TRBV19 and TRBJ2-5, with 8 bases that match TRBD1. The CDR3 extends over 13 amino acids. The germline V gene encodes CDR1 FNHDT and CDR2 SITEND (reference sequence). The CDR3 DNA, read in part, is TGTGCCAGCAGTTCTGGACAGGGAGAC. Translating it yields CASSSGQGD. The entire CDR3 reads CASSSGQGDTQYF. The variable domain in full, completed from reference TRBV19 and TRBJ2-5, reads GGIITQTPKFLIGQEGQKLTLKCQQNFNHDTMYWYRQDSGKGLRLIYYSITENDLQKGDLSEGYDASREKKSSFSLTVTSAQKNEMAVFLCASSSGQGDTQYFGPGTRLLVL.

This clone was counted between two and nine times. Gene names follow the mouse nomenclature. The read ends 4 residues shy of where the CDR3 ends; the end is completed using the germline J gene. The V and J genes are TRBV13-1 and TRBJ2-4, with 10 bases aligning to TRBD2. The CDR3 totals 17 residues. From germline, CDR1 is NSHNY and CDR2 SYGAGN. Trimming at V came to 3 bases and at J to 0 bases, leaving 7 bases not matched to a gene. CDR3 DNA (partial): TGTGCCAGCAGTGCCGACTGGGGGGAGGCTAGTCAAAAC. Protein sequence: CASSADWGEASQN. The CDR3 in its entirety is CASSADWGEASQNTLYF.

This clone was detected a few times. Mouse names are used for the genes. The read halts 4 residues ahead of the CDR3 end, with the missing end drawn from the germline J gene. The V and J genes are TRBV1 and TRBJ1-1; D might be TRBD1 (6 bases). CDR1 is NSQYPW and CDR2 is LRSPGD in the germline V gene (reference sequence). The length of the CDR3 is 12 residues. CDR3 DNA, as far as it was read: TGCACCTGCAGTGCAGCCAGGGGA. It translates to CTCSAARG. From start to end, the CDR3 is CTCSAARGEVFF.

In this sample, this clone turned up many times. Gene names are mouse gene names. Coverage ceases 4 residues before the CDR3 finishes, and the germline J gene fills in the end. The sample carries other DNA sequences with the same CDR3. The chain employs TRBV17 and TRBJ1-2; D is uncertain. V lost 2 bases to trimming and J lost 2 bases, with 3 bases between them. The CDR3 is 12 residues long. The germline V gene has CDR1 MNHDT and CDR2 YYDKIL. CDR3: CASSRQNSDYTF. The CDR3 DNA, read in part, is TGTGCTAGCAGTAGACAGAACTCC.

This clone was picked up a small number of times. The gene names here belong to mouse. The read gets to within 3 residues of the CDR3 end, and the germline J gene fills in the rest. The chain recombines TRBV19 with TRBJ1-6; tentative D call: TRBD1 (6 bases). TRBJ1-6 is known as an ORF, though its function is uncertain. The CDR3 runs to 12 residues. The germline gives CDR1 FNHDT, CDR2 SITEND (reference sequence). V was cut by 8 bases and J by 9 bases, with 12 bases left in between. The CDR3 bases that were read are TGTGCCAGGCCGGGACAAATTTCGCCC. Translation gives CARPGQISP. The whole CDR3 region reads CARPGQISPLYF.

This clone showed up just a few times. Mouse germline and gene names are used. The CDR3 end lies 3 residues beyond the end of the read and is filled in from the germline J gene. Other DNA sequences in the sample encode the same CDR3. The J gene is TRBJ1-6, the V gene TRBV13-1; D is uncertain. TRBJ1-6 is treated as an ORF (open reading frame) with a function not yet certain. The ends were cut back, 4 bases at V and 0 bases at J, with 8 bases in the middle. The CDR3 consists of 15 residues. The germline V gene has CDR1 NSHNY and CDR2 SYGAGN. The DNA read from the CDR3 is TGTGCCAGCAGTCCACAGAATTCCTATAATTCGCCC. Translating gives CASSPQNSYNSP. The CDR3 as a whole reads CASSPQNSYNSPLYF.

About this clone itself: Germline and genes here are mouse. The CDR3 end is not reached by the read, which stops 4 residues before it; the germline J gene fills it in. Other DNA sequences in the sample encode the same CDR3. The rearrangement uses TRBV13-1 and TRBJ2-1; TRBD2 matches at 8 bases. Losses at the gene ends were 1 base for V and 3 bases for J; bases not matched to a gene: 0. The germline CDR1 and CDR2 sequences are NSHNY and SYGAGN. This CDR3 is built from 14 residues. The part of the CDR3 DNA that was read is TGTGCCAGCAGTGATACTGGGGGCTATGCT. Translation: CASSDTGGYA. The CDR3 reads in full as CASSDTGGYAEQFF.

A note on this clone: The genes and germline here are from mouse. The sequenced fragment ends 4 residues before the CDR3 boundary, so the rest is inferred from the germline J gene. The gene calls are TRBV31 and TRBJ2-7; D not resolved. Germline loops: CDR1 GKSSPN, CDR2 SITVG. This CDR3 region has 12 residues. The sequenced part of the CDR3 DNA is TGTGCCTGGAGTTCCACTTTTTAT. Its protein product is CAWSSTFY. The entire CDR3 protein reads CAWSSTFYEQYF.

This clone was found a few times. Each gene name is a mouse one. The DNA ends 4 residues before the CDR3 does, and the rest of the CDR3 is filled in from the germline J gene. This sample also contains other DNA sequences that code for the same CDR3. This chain joins TRBV1 and TRBJ2-3, with D possibly TRBD1 on 5 matching bases. The CDR3 is 15 residues long. CDR1 is NSQYPW, CDR2 LRSPGD, per germline (reference sequence). Trimming stripped 0 bases from V and 3 bases from J, with 10 bases between. The sequenced CDR3 bases are TGCACCTGCAGTGCAGATCGGCAGGGAGCAGAA. Amino acids: CTCSADRQGAE. The entire CDR3 protein is CTCSADRQGAETLYF.

Many counts were recorded for this clone. The genes and germline here are from mouse. From the germline J gene comes the end of the CDR3, since the read stops 4 residues before it. This chain joins TRBV17 and TRBJ2-5, with D possibly being TRBD1 (6 bases). The germline CDR1 and CDR2 sequences are MNHDT and YYDKIL. This CDR3 is 16 amino acids long. CDR3 DNA, as far as it was read: TGTGCTAGCAGTAGAGAAGGCCAGGGGATGAAGGAC. This codes for CASSREGQGMKD. The complete CDR3 reads CASSREGQGMKDTQYF.

Comments on this clone: Gene names refer to mouse genes. The read terminates 4 residues before the CDR3 end, so the remaining end is supplied by the germline J gene. Other DNA sequences within the sample encode an identical CDR3. This rearrangement joins TRBV19 to TRBJ2-7; 10 positions agree with TRBD1. The germline gives CDR1 FNHDT, CDR2 SITEND (reference sequence). The CDR3 spans 14 residues. The CDR3 is CASSPRDRGYEQYF. The DNA read from the CDR3 is TGTGCCAGCAGTCCCCGGGACAGGGGTTAT.

This clone was seen more than once but under ten times. Mouse names are used for the genes. The sample contains more than one DNA sequence encoding this CDR3. CDR3 in amino acids: CASSWDRGDTGQLYF. CDR3 DNA (partial): TGTGCCAGCAGTTGGGACAGGGGGGACACCGGG. The chain uses TRBV13-1 and TRBJ2-2, with 11 bases identical to TRBD1. The read gets to within 4 residues of the CDR3 end, and the germline J gene fills in the rest. Losses at the gene ends were 4 bases for V and 3 bases for J; bases not matched to a gene: 2. This CDR3 contains 15 residues. CDR1 is NSHNY and CDR2 is SYGAGN in the germline V gene.

In the case of this clone: Genes and germline come from the mouse. The read terminates 4 residues before the CDR3 end, so the remaining end is supplied by the germline J gene. Distinct nucleotide sequences in the sample also encode this CDR3. The genes are TRBV13-3 and TRBJ2-1, with D possibly matching TRBD1 (5 bases). The V gene's germline CDR1 is NNHDY and CDR2 SYVADS. CDR3 length: 13 amino acids. V was cut by 2 bases and J by 4 bases, with 7 bases left in between. CDR3 loop: CASSEDRYAEQFF. Partial CDR3 DNA: TGTGCCAGCAGTGAAGACAGATATGCT.

This clone showed up just a few times. The genes are named according to mouse. Other DNA sequences from this sample encode an identical CDR3 as well. The DNA read from the CDR3 is TGTGCCAGCAGTGGTGGGGGAAACTATGCT. Its protein is CASSGGGNYA. The entire CDR3 protein is CASSGGGNYAEQFF. This chain links TRBV13-1 with TRBJ2-1; a weak D match, TRBD2 (6 bases). The CDR3 extends 4 residues past the end of the read, so its final part is completed from the germline J gene. The V end was cut by 3 bases, the J end by 1 base, with 8 bases between. The germline V gene encodes CDR1 NSHNY and CDR2 SYGAGN. The CDR3 loop spans 14 amino acids.

Regarding this clone: All gene names here are mouse names. With the read ending 4 residues before the CDR3 end, the germline J gene is used to fill in that end. J is TRBJ2-1 and V is TRBV31; 11 nucleotides line up with TRBD2. This CDR3 contains 16 residues. Germline V lookup: CDR1 GKSSPN, CDR2 SITVG. Losses at the gene ends were 1 base for V and 2 bases for J; bases not matched to a gene: 4. The sequenced CDR3 bases are TGTGCCTGGAGTCCCCGGGACTGGGGGTACTATGCT. It is translated as CAWSPRDWGYYA. The whole CDR3 reads CAWSPRDWGYYAEQFF.

This clone has more than one count but fewer than ten. Mouse germline and gene names are used. The missing CDR3 end, 3 residues past where the read stops, is filled in from the germline J gene. This chain joins TRBV1 and TRBJ1-6; TRBD1 aligns across 7 bases. TRBJ1-6 is filed as an ORF, its function uncertain. Germline lookup yields CDR1 NSQYPW and CDR2 LRSPGD (reference sequence). The ends lost 3 bases at V and 2 bases at J; junction bases unmatched: 4. This CDR3 is 16 amino acids long. The CDR3 here is CTCSAGTDAYNSPLYF. The CDR3 bases that were read are TGCACCTGCAGTGCGGGGACAGACGCCTATAATTCGCCC.

This clone was found a few times. Mouse gene names and germline throughout. Coverage ceases 4 residues before the CDR3 finishes, and the germline J gene fills in the end. Other DNA variants within this sample encode the same CDR3. The rearrangement joins TRBV17 to TRBJ2-4; tentatively, D is TRBD1 (5 bases). The CDR3 spans 12 residues. Germline CDR1 and CDR2: MNHDT and YYDKIL. CDR3 amino acids: CASSRQGNTLYF. The CDR3 bases that were read are TGTGCTAGCAGTAGACAGGGAAAC.

This clone has more than one count but fewer than ten. Gene and germline names: mouse. The CDR3 is cut off 4 residues early in the read; its end comes from the germline J gene. The chain joins TRBV5 to TRBJ2-5; a weak D match, TRBD1 (5 bases). The CDR3 runs 15 residues. The germline V gene has CDR1 LGHNA and CDR2 YNLKQL (reference sequence). Deletions cut 4 bases from V and 2 bases from J, with 13 bases between. The CDR3 sequence: CASSPFQGAQDTQYF. CDR3 DNA, as far as it was read: TGTGCCAGCAGCCCCTTCCAGGGAGCCCAAGAC.

Points on this clone: Gene names follow the mouse nomenclature. The CDR3 is cut off 4 residues early in the read; its end comes from the germline J gene. The chain links TRBV5 to TRBJ1-2, with D unresolved. This CDR3 has 14 residues. Deletions cut 0 bases from V and 0 bases from J, with 5 bases between. The germline V gene encodes CDR1 LGHNA and CDR2 YNLKQL (reference sequence). CDR3 in amino acids: CASSQDAANSDYTF. Incomplete CDR3 DNA: TGTGCCAGCAGCCAAGATGCAGCAAACTCC.

With regard to this clone: The genes are named according to mouse. The read falls 4 residues short of the CDR3 end, and the missing part is taken from the germline J gene. Other DNA sequences in the sample encode the same CDR3. The gene calls are TRBV13-2 and TRBJ2-5; no clear D gene. Germline loops: CDR1 NNHNN, CDR2 SYGAGS (reference sequence). Trimming shortened V by 2 bases and J by 2 bases, and 6 bases separated the two germline ends. The CDR3 is 13 amino acids. CDR3: CASGDRFQDTQYF. The sequenced CDR3 bases are TGTGCCAGCGGTGACAGGTTCCAAGAC.

Concerning this clone: Gene names refer to mouse genes. The read ends 4 residues shy of where the CDR3 ends; the end is completed using the germline J gene. V and J are TRBV17 and TRBJ2-7, with 9 bases identical to TRBD2. CDR3 length equals 15 residues. Germline V gives CDR1 MNHDT, CDR2 YYDKIL. Partial CDR3 DNA: TGTGCTAGCAGTAGAGTCCTGGGGGGGGCTTAT. Encoded protein: CASSRVLGGAY. The whole CDR3 reads CASSRVLGGAYEQYF.